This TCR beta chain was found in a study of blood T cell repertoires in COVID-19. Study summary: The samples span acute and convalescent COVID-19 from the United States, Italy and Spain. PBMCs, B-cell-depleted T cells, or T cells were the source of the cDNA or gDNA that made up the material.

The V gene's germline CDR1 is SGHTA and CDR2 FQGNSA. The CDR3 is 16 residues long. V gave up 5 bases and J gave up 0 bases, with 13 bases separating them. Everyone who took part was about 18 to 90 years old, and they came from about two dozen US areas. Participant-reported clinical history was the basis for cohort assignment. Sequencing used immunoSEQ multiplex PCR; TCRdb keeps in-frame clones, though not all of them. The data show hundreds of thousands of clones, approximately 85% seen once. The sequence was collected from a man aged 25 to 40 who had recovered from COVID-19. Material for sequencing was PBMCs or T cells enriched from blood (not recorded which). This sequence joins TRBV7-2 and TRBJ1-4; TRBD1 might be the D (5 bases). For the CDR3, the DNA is TGTGCCAGCAGCCCACGGGGGACTCCAACTAATGAAAAACTGTTTTTT. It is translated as CASSPRGTPTNEKLFF.